These 5 T cell receptor beta chains were sequenced from one sample in a study of immune evolution from preneoplasia to lung adenocarcinoma. This table comes from immunoSEQ multiplex PCR, and its TCRdb copy is limited to in-frame clones, with some not included. The data hold about 4,900 clones, with about nine tenths observed a single time. Material for sequencing was FFPE atypical adenomatous hyperplasia tissue from the lung. Described subset: atypical adenomatous hyperplasia (AAH), lung preneoplasia. These receptors all stem from a person aged 70 to 79 with lung adenocarcinoma.

This rearrangement joins TRBV19 to TRBJ1-2, with 8 bases fitting TRBD1. The germline CDR1 and CDR2 sequences are LNHDA and SQIVND (reference sequence). The CDR3 consists of 12 residues. Losses at the gene ends were 9 bases for V and 5 bases for J; bases not matched to a gene: 5. CDR3 in amino acids: CASTGTGYGYTF. The CDR3 region has the DNA TGTGCCAGCACCGGGACAGGATATGGCTACACCTTC.

The chain has TRBV5-1 and TRBJ1-5, with D hard to call. Trimming removed 4 bases at V and 3 bases at J, with 8 bases between. Germline CDR1 is SGHRS and CDR2 is YFSETQ. The CDR3 covers 13 residues. CDR3 in amino acids: CASSPESNQPQHF. The CDR3 DNA reads TGCGCCAGCAGCCCTGAGTCCAATCAGCCCCAGCATTTT.

In its sample, this clone was seen once. The chain employs TRBV6-4 and TRBJ2-3; 7 nucleotides match TRBD2. The CDR3 runs 16 residues. The germline V gene has CDR1 MRHNA and CDR2 SNTAGT. V shed 11 bases and J 2 bases; nucleotides not matched to a gene: 16. The CDR3 DNA sequence: TGTGCCGGTCCGCCGGGACTACGATACCCCACAGATACGCAGTATTTT. Protein sequence: CAGPPGLRYPTDTQYF.

This clone appeared a single time. The V call is TRBV19, the J call TRBJ1-2; D uncertain. Germline loops: CDR1 LNHDA, CDR2 SQIVND (reference sequence). Trimming removed 5 bases at V and 4 bases at J, with 8 bases between. The CDR3 sequence is 12 residues long. Here the CDR3 DNA reads TGTGCCAGTAGTTCAGTAACCTATGGCTACACCTTC. Residues: CASSSVTYGYTF.

In its sample, this clone was seen once. The chain carries TRBV18 and TRBJ1-2; D uncertain. Trimming took off 2 bases at V and 8 bases at J, with 15 bases between the two ends. CDR1 and CDR2 (germline): KGHSH, LQKENI. This CDR3 has 14 residues. In DNA form, the CDR3 reads TGTGCCAGCTCACCATCTCAGGAAGGGCACGGCTACACCTTC. It is translated as CASSPSQEGHGYTF.